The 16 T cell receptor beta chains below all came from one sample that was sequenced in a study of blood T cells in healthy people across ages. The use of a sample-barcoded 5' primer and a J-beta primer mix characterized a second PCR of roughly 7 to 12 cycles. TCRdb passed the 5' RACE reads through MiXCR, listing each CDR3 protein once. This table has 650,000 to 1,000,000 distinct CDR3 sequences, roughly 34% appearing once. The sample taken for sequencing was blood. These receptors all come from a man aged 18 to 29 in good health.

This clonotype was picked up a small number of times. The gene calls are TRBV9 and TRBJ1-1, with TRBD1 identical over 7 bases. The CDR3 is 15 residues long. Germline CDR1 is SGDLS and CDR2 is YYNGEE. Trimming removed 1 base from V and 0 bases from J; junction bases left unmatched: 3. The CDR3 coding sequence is TGTGCCAGCAGCGTAACAGGGGCTATGAACACTGAAGCTTTCTTT. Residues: CASSVTGAMNTEAFF. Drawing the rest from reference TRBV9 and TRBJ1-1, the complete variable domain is DSGVTQTPKHLITATGQRVTLRCSPRSGDLSVYWYQQSLDQGLQFLIQYYNGEERAKGNILERFSAQQFPDLHSELNLSSLELGDSALYFCASSVTGAMNTEAFFGQGTRLTVV.

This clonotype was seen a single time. Written as DNA, the CDR3 is TGTGCCAGCAGTTTAGTGGACAGGGGAGACCTCACTGAAGCTTTCTTT. This sequence encodes CASSLVDRGDLTEAFF. The rearrangement joins TRBV12-3 or TRBV12-4 to TRBJ1-1; 9 nucleotides line up with TRBD1. CDR3 length equals 16 residues. Germline trimming cut 1 base from V and 4 bases from J; bases unmatched to any gene: 7.

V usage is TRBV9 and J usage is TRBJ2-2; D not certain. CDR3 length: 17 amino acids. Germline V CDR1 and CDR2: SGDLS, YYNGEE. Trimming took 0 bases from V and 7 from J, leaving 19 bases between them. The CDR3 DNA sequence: TGTGCCAGCAGCGTAGACCCGCGGACCTATAATAGCGGGGAGCTGTTTTTT. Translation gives CASSVDPRTYNSGELFF.

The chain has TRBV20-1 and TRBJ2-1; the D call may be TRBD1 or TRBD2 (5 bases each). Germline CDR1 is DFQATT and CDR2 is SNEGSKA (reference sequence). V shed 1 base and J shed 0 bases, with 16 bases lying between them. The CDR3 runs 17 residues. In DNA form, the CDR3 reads TGCAGTGCTAGAGGGTGGGACGGGGTGCCCTCCTACAATGAGCAGTTCTTC. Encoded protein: CSARGWDGVPSYNEQFF.

The CDR3 DNA follows: TGTGCCAGCAGCCGCTTAGGGGCCGCGAACACCGGGGAGCTGTTTTTT. Amino acids: CASSRLGAANTGELFF. The chain recombines TRBV3-1 with TRBJ2-2, with D possibly matching TRBD1 (5 bases). The germline gives CDR1 LGHDT, CDR2 YNNKEL (reference sequence). The length of the CDR3 is 16 residues. V was cut by 4 bases and J by 0 bases, with 12 bases left in between.

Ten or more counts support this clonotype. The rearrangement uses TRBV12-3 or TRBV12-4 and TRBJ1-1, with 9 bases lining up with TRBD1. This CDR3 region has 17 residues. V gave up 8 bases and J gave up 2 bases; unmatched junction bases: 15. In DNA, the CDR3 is TGTGCCAGCCGCTCGATTGCCGGGACAGGGTACAACACTGAAGCTTTCTTT. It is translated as CASRSIAGTGYNTEAFF.

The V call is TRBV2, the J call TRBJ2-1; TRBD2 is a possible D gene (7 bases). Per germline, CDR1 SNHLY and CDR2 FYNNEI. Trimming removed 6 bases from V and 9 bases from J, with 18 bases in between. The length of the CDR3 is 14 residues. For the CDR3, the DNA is TGTGCCAGCAGAGGGGGGGTCGGGTACGGTGAGCAGTTCTTC. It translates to CASRGGVGYGEQFF.

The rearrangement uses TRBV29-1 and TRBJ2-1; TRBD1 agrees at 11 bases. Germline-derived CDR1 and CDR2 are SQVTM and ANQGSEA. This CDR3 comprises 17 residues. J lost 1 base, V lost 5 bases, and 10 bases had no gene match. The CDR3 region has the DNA TGCAGCGTTCGGGACAGGGGGTCGGGGGGATCCTACAATGAGCAGTTCTTC. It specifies CSVRDRGSGGSYNEQFF.

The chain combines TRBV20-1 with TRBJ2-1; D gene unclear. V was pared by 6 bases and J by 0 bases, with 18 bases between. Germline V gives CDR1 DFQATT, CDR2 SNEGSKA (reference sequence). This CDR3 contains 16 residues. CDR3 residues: CSAILPGRSSYNEQFF. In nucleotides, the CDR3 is TGCAGTGCAATCTTACCCGGCAGGAGCTCCTACAATGAGCAGTTCTTC.

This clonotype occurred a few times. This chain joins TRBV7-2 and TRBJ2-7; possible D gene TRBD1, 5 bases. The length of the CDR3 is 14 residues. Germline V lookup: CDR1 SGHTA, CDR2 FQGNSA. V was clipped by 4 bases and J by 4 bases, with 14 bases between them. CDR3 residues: CASSSPGDRYEQYF. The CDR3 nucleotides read TGTGCCAGCAGCTCCCCTGGAGACAGATACGAGCAGTACTTC. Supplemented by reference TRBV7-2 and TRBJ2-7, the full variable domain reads GAGVSQSPSNKVTEKGKDVELRCDPISGHTALYWYRQSLGQGLEFLIYFQGNSAPDKSGLPSDRFSAERTGGSVSTLTIQRTQQEDSAVYLCASSSPGDRYEQYFGPGTRLTVT.

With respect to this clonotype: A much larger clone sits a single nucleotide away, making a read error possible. This CDR3 reads CSAPPSGGRMNTQYF. The DNA of the CDR3 is TGCAGTGCTCCTCCTTCGGGCGGGAGGATGAATACGCAGTATTTT. The genes are TRBV20-1 and TRBJ2-3; 8 nucleotides align to TRBD2. With 5 bases clipped from V and 7 bases from J, the junction kept 14 bases outside the gene matches. CDR1 is DFQATT, CDR2 SNEGSKA, per germline (reference sequence). CDR3 length equals 15 residues.

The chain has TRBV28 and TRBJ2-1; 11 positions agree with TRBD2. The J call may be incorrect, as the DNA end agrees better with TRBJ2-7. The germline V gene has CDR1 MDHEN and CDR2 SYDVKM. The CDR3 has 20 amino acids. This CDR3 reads CASSPLPLTSGVSSYNEQYF. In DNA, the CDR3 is TGTGCCAGCAGTCCCCTACCCTTGACTAGCGGGGTGAGCTCCTACAATGAGCAGTACTTC.

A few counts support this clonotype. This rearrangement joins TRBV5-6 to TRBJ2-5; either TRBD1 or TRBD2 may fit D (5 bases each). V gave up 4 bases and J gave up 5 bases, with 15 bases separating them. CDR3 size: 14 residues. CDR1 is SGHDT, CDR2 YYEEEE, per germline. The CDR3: CASSIATRGETQYF. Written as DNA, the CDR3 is TGTGCCAGCAGCATTGCGACCCGGGGCGAGACCCAGTACTTC. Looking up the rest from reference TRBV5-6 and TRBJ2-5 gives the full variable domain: DAGVTQSPTHLIKTRGQQVTLRCSPKSGHDTVSWYQQALGQGPQFIFQYYEEEERQRGNFPDRFSGHQFPNYSSELNVNALLLGDSALYLCASSIATRGETQYFGPGTRLLVL.

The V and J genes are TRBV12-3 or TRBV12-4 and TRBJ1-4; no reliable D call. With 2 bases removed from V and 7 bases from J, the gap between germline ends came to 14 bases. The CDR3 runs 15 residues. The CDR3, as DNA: TGTGCCAGCAGTTTAAGAGGAAGCTGGAGTGAAAAACTGTTTTTT. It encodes CASSLRGSWSEKLFF.

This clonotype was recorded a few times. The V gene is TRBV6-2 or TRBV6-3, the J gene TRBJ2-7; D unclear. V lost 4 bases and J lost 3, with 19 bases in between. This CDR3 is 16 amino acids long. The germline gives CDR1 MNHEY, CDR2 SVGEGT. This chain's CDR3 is CASSSPTKTVRYEQYF. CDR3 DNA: TGTGCCAGCAGTTCCCCCACTAAAACAGTACGCTACGAGCAGTACTTC.

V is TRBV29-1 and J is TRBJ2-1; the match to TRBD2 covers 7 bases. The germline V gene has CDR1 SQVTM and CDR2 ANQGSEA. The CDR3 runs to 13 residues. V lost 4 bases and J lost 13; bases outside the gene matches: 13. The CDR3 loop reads CSVVAGEAETQFF. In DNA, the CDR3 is TGCAGCGTTGTGGCGGGGGAGGCGGAGACCCAGTTCTTC.